A selection of T cell receptor beta chains follows, all from one sample in a study of blood T cells in healthy people across ages. MiXCR, applied by TCRdb to the 5' RACE reads, yields one record per CDR3 protein. This sample carries some 760,000 distinct CDR3 sequences, around a quarter of them seen once, and the ten largest clones take under 4.5%. These data also formed part of another study, on T cells of mothers and their children.

The sequencing sample was made of blood. The receptors stem from a boy younger than 18 in good health. CDR3s include the opening cysteine and the closing phenylalanine or tryptophan. Each record gives: J gene, V gene, clone size, D gene, CDR3 protein, CDR3 DNA. D genes are given only for firm matches. The listing skips clone size in some rows; elsewhere it reads once, few, many or a size class.

j_call: TRBJ2-7
v_call: TRBV20-1
clone_size: few
d_call: NA
cdr3_aa: CSATRMGDYEQYF
cdr3_nt: TGCAGTGCTACACGCATGGGGGACTACGAGCAGTACTTC

j_call: TRBJ2-4
v_call: TRBV2
clone_size: NA
d_call: NA
cdr3_aa: CASREGVAKNIQYF
cdr3_nt: TGTGCCAGCAGGGAGGGGGTGGCCAAAAACATTCAGTACTTC

j_call: TRBJ1-4
v_call: TRBV6-6
clone_size: NA
d_call: NA
cdr3_aa: CASSRNGQHNEKLFF
cdr3_nt: TGTGCCAGCTCTAGGAATGGACAGCATAATGAAAAACTGTTTTTT

j_call: TRBJ1-5
v_call: TRBV4-3
clone_size: few
d_call: NA
cdr3_aa: CASSQVVGGNQPQHF
cdr3_nt: TGCGCCAGCAGCCAAGTCGTGGGGGGCAATCAGCCCCAGCATTTT

j_call: TRBJ2-2
v_call: TRBV4-1
clone_size: NA
d_call: NA
cdr3_aa: CASSQDQYTGELFF
cdr3_nt: TGCGCCAGCAGCCAGGACCAATACACCGGGGAGCTGTTTTTT

j_call: TRBJ2-1
v_call: TRBV4-1
clone_size: once
d_call: NA
cdr3_aa: CASSQDTRDWFEQFF
cdr3_nt: TGCGCCAGCAGCCAAGATACGCGGGATTGGTTTGAGCAGTTCTTC

j_call: TRBJ2-1
v_call: TRBV29-1
clone_size: NA
d_call: TRBD2
cdr3_aa: CSVEDPFSGRAGNEQFF
cdr3_nt: TGCAGCGTTGAAGACCCTTTTAGCGGGAGGGCTGGGAATGAGCAGTTCTTC

j_call: TRBJ2-3
v_call: TRBV7-2
clone_size: few
d_call: NA
cdr3_aa: CASTRAGIRTDTQYF
cdr3_nt: TGTGCCAGCACAAGAGCTGGGATTCGGACAGATACGCAGTATTTT

j_call: TRBJ2-1
v_call: TRBV7-8
clone_size: NA
d_call: NA
cdr3_aa: CASSLAPGESSYNEQFF
cdr3_nt: TGTGCCAGCAGCTTAGCGCCAGGGGAAAGCTCCTACAATGAGCAGTTCTTC

j_call: TRBJ2-5
v_call: TRBV5-6
clone_size: few
d_call: NA
cdr3_aa: CASSLDGGYYLETQYF
cdr3_nt: TGTGCCAGCAGCTTGGATGGGGGGTATTACTTGGAGACCCAGTACTTC

j_call: TRBJ2-5
v_call: TRBV20-1
clone_size: NA
d_call: NA
cdr3_aa: CSARVSLGETQYF
cdr3_nt: TGCAGTGCTAGAGTATCCCTCGGGGAGACCCAGTACTTC

j_call: TRBJ2-4
v_call: TRBV10-3
clone_size: NA
d_call: TRBD1
cdr3_aa: CAISERDRGKNIQYF
cdr3_nt: TGTGCCATCAGTGAGAGGGACAGGGGAAAAAACATTCAGTACTTC

j_call: TRBJ2-7
v_call: TRBV6-2/TRBV6-3
clone_size: NA
d_call: NA
cdr3_aa: CASRDPPSYEQYF
cdr3_nt: TGTGCCAGCAGGGATCCGCCGTCCTACGAGCAGTACTTC

j_call: TRBJ2-7
v_call: TRBV6-5
clone_size: few
d_call: TRBD2
cdr3_aa: CASSRGGLSSYEQYF
cdr3_nt: TGTGCCAGCAGTCGGGGGGGATTGAGCTCCTACGAGCAGTACTTC

j_call: TRBJ2-5
v_call: TRBV2
clone_size: few
d_call: NA
cdr3_aa: CASSKTEKETQYF
cdr3_nt: TGTGCCAGCAGTAAAACAGAGAAGGAGACCCAGTACTTC

j_call: TRBJ1-2
v_call: TRBV12-3/TRBV12-4
clone_size: NA
d_call: NA
cdr3_aa: CASSFDCYGYTF
cdr3_nt: TGTGCCAGCAGTTTTGATTGCTATGGCTACACCTTC

j_call: TRBJ2-5
v_call: TRBV7-8
clone_size: once
d_call: NA
cdr3_aa: CASSLAMSGEKTQYF
cdr3_nt: TGTGCCAGCAGCTTAGCAATGTCGGGGGAGAAGACCCAGTACTTC

j_call: TRBJ2-1
v_call: TRBV27
clone_size: few
d_call: TRBD2
cdr3_aa: CASSLSGRDGDYYNEQFF
cdr3_nt: TGTGCCAGCAGTTTATCTGGCAGGGATGGGGACTACTACAATGAGCAGTTCTTC

j_call: TRBJ1-4
v_call: TRBV7-2
clone_size: many
d_call: NA
cdr3_aa: CASKMAGLNEKLFF
cdr3_nt: TGTGCCAGCAAAATGGCAGGACTAAATGAAAAACTGTTTTTT

j_call: TRBJ2-7
v_call: TRBV12-3/TRBV12-4
clone_size: few
d_call: TRBD1
cdr3_aa: CASSHRRQGDEQYF
cdr3_nt: TGTGCCAGCAGCCACCGGAGGCAGGGGGACGAGCAGTACTTC

j_call: TRBJ1-2
v_call: TRBV7-9
clone_size: NA
d_call: NA
cdr3_aa: CASSLGRLDDYGYTF
cdr3_nt: TGTGCCAGCAGCTTAGGGAGGCTGGACGACTATGGCTACACCTTC

j_call: TRBJ1-1
v_call: TRBV5-1
clone_size: NA
d_call: NA
cdr3_aa: CASSGGGYGAFDTEAFF
cdr3_nt: TGCGCCAGCAGCGGAGGGGGATACGGGGCGTTTGACACTGAAGCTTTCTTT

j_call: TRBJ1-5
v_call: TRBV15
clone_size: NA
d_call: TRBD1
cdr3_aa: CATRGDRGSNQPQHF
cdr3_nt: TGTGCCACCAGAGGGGACAGGGGATCCAATCAGCCCCAGCATTTT

j_call: TRBJ1-2
v_call: TRBV21-1
clone_size: few
d_call: NA
cdr3_aa: CASSIPRTDGYTF
cdr3_nt: TGTGCCAGCAGCATACCCCGAACGGATGGCTACACCTTC

j_call: TRBJ1-1
v_call: TRBV27
clone_size: NA
d_call: TRBD1
cdr3_aa: CASRTGAEAFF
cdr3_nt: TGTGCCAGCAGAACAGGGGCTGAAGCTTTCTTT

j_call: TRBJ1-5
v_call: TRBV28
clone_size: NA
d_call: NA
cdr3_aa: CASSGSMGVSNQPQHF
cdr3_nt: TGTGCCAGCAGTGGAAGTATGGGCGTCAGCAATCAGCCCCAGCATTTT

j_call: TRBJ1-2
v_call: TRBV24-1
clone_size: NA
d_call: TRBD1
cdr3_aa: CATSDLGQAYGYTF
cdr3_nt: TGTGCCACCAGTGATTTGGGACAGGCGTATGGCTACACCTTC

j_call: TRBJ2-7
v_call: TRBV28
clone_size: NA
d_call: NA
cdr3_aa: CASSFSWEPYEQYF
cdr3_nt: TGTGCCAGCAGTTTTTCCTGGGAACCCTACGAGCAGTACTTC

j_call: TRBJ2-5
v_call: TRBV5-1
clone_size: NA
d_call: NA
cdr3_aa: CASSLEGISETQYF
cdr3_nt: TGCGCCAGCAGCTTGGAAGGGATTTCAGAGACCCAGTACTTC

j_call: TRBJ2-5
v_call: TRBV20-1
clone_size: few
d_call: TRBD2
cdr3_aa: CSVLEGTKETQYF
cdr3_nt: TGCAGCGTGCTAGAAGGGACTAAAGAGACCCAGTACTTC

j_call: TRBJ1-2
v_call: TRBV5-1
clone_size: NA
d_call: NA
cdr3_aa: CASSVAGTIDGYTF
cdr3_nt: TGCGCCAGCAGCGTCGCCGGGACCATTGATGGCTACACCTTC

j_call: TRBJ2-5
v_call: TRBV6-6
clone_size: few
d_call: NA
cdr3_aa: CASSYSQNNEQVF
cdr3_nt: TGTGCCAGCAGTTACTCACAGAACAATGAGCAGGTCTTC

j_call: TRBJ2-7
v_call: TRBV4-3
clone_size: few
d_call: NA
cdr3_aa: CASSQELTYEQYF
cdr3_nt: TGCGCCAGCAGCCAAGAACTGACCTACGAGCAGTACTTC

j_call: TRBJ2-5
v_call: TRBV5-1
clone_size: NA
d_call: TRBD2
cdr3_aa: CASSLDSQGTSPETQYF
cdr3_nt: TGCGCCAGCAGCTTGGATAGCCAGGGGACTAGCCCCGAGACCCAGTACTTC

j_call: TRBJ1-3
v_call: TRBV14
clone_size: few
d_call: NA
cdr3_aa: CASSHGPPQGLSGNTIYF
cdr3_nt: TGTGCCAGCAGCCACGGGCCCCCACAGGGTTTGTCTGGAAACACCATATATTTT

j_call: TRBJ2-5
v_call: TRBV7-2
clone_size: few
d_call: TRBD2
cdr3_aa: CASSPELAGRSEETQYF
cdr3_nt: TGTGCCAGCAGCCCCGAGCTAGCGGGGAGGAGTGAGGAGACCCAGTACTTC

j_call: TRBJ2-5
v_call: TRBV4-2
clone_size: NA
d_call: TRBD2
cdr3_aa: CASSPRLAGVSETQYF
cdr3_nt: TGTGCCAGCAGCCCTCGTCTAGCGGGAGTGAGCGAGACCCAGTACTTC

j_call: TRBJ2-7
v_call: TRBV13
clone_size: NA
d_call: TRBD2
cdr3_aa: CASSLEASGTAYEQYF
cdr3_nt: TGTGCCAGCAGCTTAGAAGCTAGCGGGACCGCCTACGAGCAGTACTTC

j_call: TRBJ2-7
v_call: TRBV4-1
clone_size: NA
d_call: TRBD2
cdr3_aa: CASSQGGGLAGDEQYF
cdr3_nt: TGCGCCAGCAGCCAAGGAGGAGGACTAGCGGGAGACGAGCAGTACTTC

j_call: TRBJ2-1
v_call: TRBV3-1
clone_size: NA
d_call: TRBD2
cdr3_aa: CASSQVTAGGPYNEQFF
cdr3_nt: TGTGCCAGCAGCCAAGTGACAGCGGGGGGGCCCTACAATGAGCAGTTCTTC

j_call: TRBJ2-1
v_call: TRBV18
clone_size: NA
d_call: TRBD2
cdr3_aa: CASSPQLAGVPYNEQFF
cdr3_nt: TGTGCCAGCTCACCACAACTAGCGGGGGTCCCCTACAATGAGCAGTTCTTC

j_call: TRBJ1-5
v_call: TRBV2
clone_size: NA
d_call: TRBD1
cdr3_aa: CASSEQGGVQPQHF
cdr3_nt: TGTGCCAGCAGTGAACAAGGGGGCGTACAGCCCCAGCATTTT

j_call: TRBJ2-5
v_call: TRBV3-1
clone_size: many
d_call: TRBD2
cdr3_aa: CASSQQTSPLETQYF
cdr3_nt: TGTGCCAGCAGCCAGCAGACTAGCCCCCTAGAGACCCAGTACTTC

j_call: TRBJ2-1
v_call: TRBV4-3
clone_size: few
d_call: NA
cdr3_aa: CASSQNRREQFF
cdr3_nt: TGCGCCAGCAGCCAAAACAGGCGAGAGCAGTTCTTC

j_call: TRBJ2-5
v_call: TRBV5-1
clone_size: NA
d_call: TRBD1
cdr3_aa: CASSSGTGGIVETQYF
cdr3_nt: TGCGCCAGCAGTTCCGGGACAGGGGGTATCGTAGAGACCCAGTACTTC

j_call: TRBJ2-7
v_call: TRBV12-3/TRBV12-4
clone_size: NA
d_call: NA
cdr3_aa: CASSGTRSSYEQYF
cdr3_nt: TGTGCCAGCAGTGGGACCCGGAGCTCCTACGAGCAGTACTTC

j_call: TRBJ1-4
v_call: TRBV7-9
clone_size: NA
d_call: NA
cdr3_aa: CSSSLSQTNEKLFF
cdr3_nt: TGTTCCAGCAGCTTATCACAAACTAATGAAAAACTGTTTTTT

j_call: TRBJ2-3
v_call: TRBV29-1
clone_size: few
d_call: NA
cdr3_aa: CSAPKGTDTQYF
cdr3_nt: TGCAGCGCCCCGAAAGGGACAGATACGCAGTATTTT

j_call: TRBJ2-7
v_call: TRBV12-3/TRBV12-4
clone_size: few
d_call: TRBD2
cdr3_aa: CASSLAIAGTSGRYEQYF
cdr3_nt: TGTGCCAGCAGTTTAGCGATTGCCGGGACTAGCGGGAGATACGAGCAGTACTTC

j_call: TRBJ2-1
v_call: TRBV27
clone_size: few
d_call: TRBD2
cdr3_aa: CASSSPGLAGSEQFF
cdr3_nt: TGTGCCAGCAGTTCACCGGGACTAGCGGGTTCTGAGCAGTTCTTC

j_call: TRBJ2-5
v_call: TRBV5-1
clone_size: few
d_call: NA
cdr3_aa: CASSLALGVSQETQYF
cdr3_nt: TGCGCCAGCAGCTTGGCACTAGGGGTGAGCCAAGAGACCCAGTACTTC

j_call: TRBJ2-7
v_call: TRBV11-2
clone_size: few
d_call: TRBD1
cdr3_aa: CASSYGTGDYEQYF
cdr3_nt: TGTGCCAGCAGCTACGGGACAGGGGACTACGAGCAGTACTTC

j_call: TRBJ1-1
v_call: TRBV5-5
clone_size: few
d_call: NA
cdr3_aa: CASSHKQGLEAFF
cdr3_nt: TGTGCCAGCAGCCATAAACAGGGTCTTGAAGCTTTCTTT

j_call: TRBJ2-4
v_call: TRBV4-3
clone_size: NA
d_call: NA
cdr3_aa: CASSHVGTFLAKNIQYF
cdr3_nt: TGCGCCAGCAGCCACGTTGGGACTTTCCTAGCCAAAAACATTCAGTACTTC

j_call: TRBJ1-2
v_call: TRBV4-1
clone_size: few
d_call: NA
cdr3_aa: CASSQVENYGYTF
cdr3_nt: TGCGCCAGCAGCCAAGTAGAGAACTATGGCTACACCTTC

j_call: TRBJ1-1
v_call: TRBV6-2/TRBV6-3
clone_size: NA
d_call: NA
cdr3_aa: CASSRGGFEAFF
cdr3_nt: TGTGCCAGCAGTCGCGGGGGGTTTGAAGCTTTCTTT

j_call: TRBJ2-7
v_call: TRBV6-2/TRBV6-3
clone_size: NA
d_call: NA
cdr3_aa: CASSPNSGYSYEQYF
cdr3_nt: TGTGCCAGCTCCCCCAACTCGGGTTATTCGTACGAGCAGTACTTC